This is a list of T cell receptor beta chains from one sample in a study of shared clonotypes between healthy human individuals. Sequenced by immunoSEQ multiplex PCR; TCRdb stores in-frame clones only, minus some. The sample comprises millions of clones, just over 90% of which are singletons, and about 1.8% rests with the top ten. The sequencing sample was made of naive CD8+ T cells from PBMCs. The source of these receptors is a man younger than 30 in good health. Some clones in this sample may be carry-over from other donors' samples. CDR3s include the opening cysteine and the closing phenylalanine or tryptophan. Fields, in order: V gene, J gene, clone size, D gene, CDR3 DNA, CDR3 protein. A D gene is named only where the DNA matches it firmly. Only some rows state a clone size, as once, few, many or a class for expanded clones.

V gene: TRBV27; J gene: TRBJ1-4; clone size: NA; D gene: TRBD1; CDR3 DNA: TGTGCCAGCAGTTTAACCCTCAGGACAGGGGGTTTAAATGAAAAACTGTTTTTT; CDR3 protein: CASSLTLRTGGLNEKLFF
V gene: TRBV28; J gene: TRBJ2-7; clone size: NA; D gene: NA; CDR3 DNA: TGTGCCAGCAGTTTAACCCCGGACTCCCAGCACGAGCAGTACTTC; CDR3 protein: CASSLTPDSQHEQYF
V gene: TRBV9; J gene: TRBJ1-5; clone size: NA; D gene: NA; CDR3 DNA: TGTGCCAGCAGCGCGAGTCCCGGCAGGGCCGATCAGCCCCAGCATTTT; CDR3 protein: CASSASPGRADQPQHF
V gene: TRBV15; J gene: TRBJ1-5; clone size: NA; D gene: NA; CDR3 DNA: TGTGCCACCAGCAGGTCGGGGGGGGAGAATCAGCCCCAGCATTTT; CDR3 protein: CATSRSGGENQPQHF
V gene: TRBV19; J gene: TRBJ1-5; clone size: NA; D gene: NA; CDR3 DNA: TGTGCCAGTAGTCCGAGGACAGTAGAGAGCAATCAGCCCCAGCATTTT; CDR3 protein: CASSPRTVESNQPQHF
V gene: TRBV7-9; J gene: TRBJ2-7; clone size: NA; D gene: TRBD2; CDR3 DNA: TGTGCCAGCAGCTTAGCGCCTAGCGGGAGAATCGACGAGCAGTACTTC; CDR3 protein: CASSLAPSGRIDEQYF
V gene: TRBV6-1; J gene: TRBJ2-3; clone size: NA; D gene: NA; CDR3 DNA: TGTGCCAGCAGTGAATGGTACCGGGGCCGTGAAGATACGCAGTATTTT; CDR3 protein: CASSEWYRGREDTQYF
V gene: TRBV30; J gene: TRBJ1-1; clone size: NA; D gene: NA; CDR3 DNA: TGTGCCTGGAGTGTTCGGGGGAACACTGAAGCTTTCTTT; CDR3 protein: CAWSVRGNTEAFF
V gene: TRBV6-1; J gene: TRBJ2-4; clone size: NA; D gene: NA; CDR3 DNA: TGTGCCAGCAGTGAACTTTCCAGCGTCGAAAACATTCAGTACTTC; CDR3 protein: CASSELSSVENIQYF
V gene: TRBV7-9; J gene: TRBJ2-7; clone size: NA; D gene: TRBD1; CDR3 DNA: TGTGCCAGCAGCTCCTCAAGACAGGGAATTTATCACGAGCAGTACTTC; CDR3 protein: CASSSSRQGIYHEQYF
V gene: TRBV11-2; J gene: TRBJ2-1; clone size: NA; D gene: NA; CDR3 DNA: TGTGCCAGCAGCTCCCGACAGGTCTCCTACAATGAGCAGTTCTTC; CDR3 protein: CASSSRQVSYNEQFF
V gene: TRBV27; J gene: TRBJ2-7; clone size: NA; D gene: NA; CDR3 DNA: TGTGCCAGCAGTTACAGGTACTCCTACGAGCAGTACTTC; CDR3 protein: CASSYRYSYEQYF
V gene: TRBV20-1; J gene: TRBJ2-3; clone size: NA; D gene: NA; CDR3 DNA: TGCACCGCTGGGGGGACAGATACGCAGTATTTT; CDR3 protein: CTAGGTDTQYF
V gene: TRBV29-1; J gene: TRBJ1-1; clone size: NA; D gene: TRBD1; CDR3 DNA: TGCAGCGGAACAGGGGGAAGGACTGAAGCTTTCTTT; CDR3 protein: CSGTGGRTEAFF
V gene: TRBV4-2; J gene: TRBJ2-1; clone size: NA; D gene: NA; CDR3 DNA: TGTGCCAGCAGCCCTCCGAGCGCGGGTTCCCCCCGTCAGTTCTTC; CDR3 protein: CASSPPSAGSPRQFF
V gene: TRBV5-1; J gene: TRBJ1-2; clone size: once; D gene: NA; CDR3 DNA: TGCGCCAGCACCCCAGGGGTCGGACAGTCTAACTATGGCTACACCTTC; CDR3 protein: CASTPGVGQSNYGYTF
V gene: TRBV27; J gene: TRBJ2-7; clone size: NA; D gene: TRBD1; CDR3 DNA: TGTGCCAGCAGTTTGACAGGGGGAAGGAGCGAGCAGTACTTC; CDR3 protein: CASSLTGGRSEQYF
V gene: TRBV6-1; J gene: TRBJ2-3; clone size: NA; D gene: TRBD1; CDR3 DNA: TGTGCCAGCAGCGTCAGGGGGCTTTGGGCAGATACGCAGTATTTT; CDR3 protein: CASSVRGLWADTQYF
V gene: TRBV5-4; J gene: TRBJ1-2; clone size: NA; D gene: NA; CDR3 DNA: TGTGCCAGCAGCTTGTTTGGCCAGGGTAGGGGCTACACCTTC; CDR3 protein: CASSLFGQGRGYTF
V gene: TRBV5-1; J gene: TRBJ1-1; clone size: NA; D gene: NA; CDR3 DNA: TGCGCCAGCAGCTCCTCTCCAAGGGGGACGAACACTGAAGCTTTCTTT; CDR3 protein: CASSSSPRGTNTEAFF
V gene: TRBV11-2; J gene: TRBJ2-7; clone size: few; D gene: TRBD1; CDR3 DNA: TGTGCCAGCAGCTCTGCGGTCAGGGGGTACCACGAGCAGTACTTC; CDR3 protein: CASSSAVRGYHEQYF
V gene: TRBV7-9; J gene: TRBJ1-1; clone size: NA; D gene: NA; CDR3 DNA: TGTGCCAGCATTGAAGACGAGTATCGGGGCCACACTGAAGCTTTCTTT; CDR3 protein: CASIEDEYRGHTEAFF
V gene: TRBV27; J gene: TRBJ2-7; clone size: NA; D gene: TRBD2; CDR3 DNA: TGTGCCAGCAGTTTATCAACTAGCGGGAGCTACGAGCAGTACTTC; CDR3 protein: CASSLSTSGSYEQYF
V gene: TRBV11-3; J gene: TRBJ2-1; clone size: NA; D gene: NA; CDR3 DNA: TGTGCCAGCAGCCTCAAGGCGAGCTCCTACAATGAGCAGTTCTTC; CDR3 protein: CASSLKASSYNEQFF
V gene: TRBV7-9; J gene: TRBJ2-1; clone size: once; D gene: TRBD1; CDR3 DNA: TGTGCCAGCAGCCCAGCCTGGACAGGGAGCAATGAGCAGTTCTTC; CDR3 protein: CASSPAWTGSNEQFF
V gene: TRBV28; J gene: TRBJ2-7; clone size: NA; D gene: TRBD2; CDR3 DNA: TGTGCCAGCAGTTTCGGACTAGCGGCCGCCTACGAGCAGTACTTC; CDR3 protein: CASSFGLAAAYEQYF
V gene: TRBV19; J gene: TRBJ1-1; clone size: few; D gene: NA; CDR3 DNA: TGTGCCAGTAGTAACAGCTACGGGATGAACACTGAAGCTTTCTTT; CDR3 protein: CASSNSYGMNTEAFF
V gene: TRBV11-2; J gene: TRBJ2-6; clone size: NA; D gene: NA; CDR3 DNA: TGTGCCAGCAGCCCCGTAGGGAGCTCTGGGGCCAACGTCCTGACTTTC; CDR3 protein: CASSPVGSSGANVLTF
V gene: TRBV19; J gene: TRBJ2-3; clone size: NA; D gene: NA; CDR3 DNA: TGTGCCAGTAGGCCAATGGGGGGGCTAGTGACAGATACGCAGTATTTT; CDR3 protein: CASRPMGGLVTDTQYF
V gene: TRBV7-8; J gene: TRBJ1-2; clone size: NA; D gene: TRBD1; CDR3 DNA: TGTGCCAGCAGATCGGACAGGGAAATTGAAGGCTACACCTTC; CDR3 protein: CASRSDREIEGYTF
V gene: TRBV28; J gene: TRBJ2-7; clone size: NA; D gene: NA; CDR3 DNA: TGTGCCAGCAGTTTGGGACAAGGATACGAGCAGTACTTC; CDR3 protein: CASSLGQGYEQYF
V gene: TRBV6-6; J gene: TRBJ1-4; clone size: NA; D gene: NA; CDR3 DNA: TGTGCCAGCATTGGTTCCCGGTCAACTAATGAAAAACTGTTTTTT; CDR3 protein: CASIGSRSTNEKLFF
V gene: TRBV29-1; J gene: TRBJ2-2; clone size: NA; D gene: TRBD1; CDR3 DNA: TGCAGCGTTGCTGGCGGGACAACAGGGGGCGGGGAGCTGTTTTTT; CDR3 protein: CSVAGGTTGGGELFF
V gene: TRBV28; J gene: TRBJ2-1; clone size: NA; D gene: TRBD2; CDR3 DNA: TGTGCCAGCAGCTTTAAATTGACTAGCGGAACTGAGCAGTTCTTC; CDR3 protein: CASSFKLTSGTEQFF
V gene: TRBV7-6; J gene: TRBJ2-1; clone size: NA; D gene: TRBD2; CDR3 DNA: TGTGCCAGCAGCACAATCGGAAGCGGACTAGCGGGAAAGAGCTCCTACAATGAGCAGTTCTTC; CDR3 protein: CASSTIGSGLAGKSSYNEQFF
V gene: TRBV30; J gene: TRBJ2-7; clone size: NA; D gene: TRBD1; CDR3 DNA: TGTGCCTGCCGGGACAGGGGGGGTTCCTACGAGCAGTACTTC; CDR3 protein: CACRDRGGSYEQYF
V gene: TRBV28; J gene: TRBJ1-2; clone size: NA; D gene: TRBD1; CDR3 DNA: TGTGCCAGCAGTCCCGAACTTAGGACAGGGGTCGATAGCTATGGCTACACCTTC; CDR3 protein: CASSPELRTGVDSYGYTF
V gene: TRBV9; J gene: TRBJ2-5; clone size: NA; D gene: NA; CDR3 DNA: TGTGCCAGCAGCCTCTCCGGGACTGAAGAGACCCAGTACTTC; CDR3 protein: CASSLSGTEETQYF
V gene: TRBV19; J gene: TRBJ2-1; clone size: NA; D gene: TRBD2; CDR3 DNA: TGTGCCAGTAGTATGGCACTAGCGGGCTCCTACAATGAGCAGTTCTTC; CDR3 protein: CASSMALAGSYNEQFF
V gene: TRBV19; J gene: TRBJ2-3; clone size: NA; D gene: NA; CDR3 DNA: TGTGCCAGTAGTATTCCCGGGGCGGAAGATACGCAGTATTTT; CDR3 protein: CASSIPGAEDTQYF
V gene: TRBV27; J gene: TRBJ1-1; clone size: NA; D gene: NA; CDR3 DNA: TGTGCCAGCAGTGTCAGAAGCCACAACACTGAAGCTTTCTTT; CDR3 protein: CASSVRSHNTEAFF
V gene: TRBV12-5; J gene: TRBJ2-2; clone size: NA; D gene: TRBD1; CDR3 DNA: TGTGCTAGTGGTTTGGACAGGGGGAACACCGGGGAGCTGTTTTTT; CDR3 protein: CASGLDRGNTGELFF
V gene: TRBV2; J gene: TRBJ1-2; clone size: once; D gene: NA; CDR3 DNA: TGTGCCAGCAGTGGCCGGGCCTGGTTTTATGGCTACACCTTC; CDR3 protein: CASSGRAWFYGYTF
V gene: TRBV5-4; J gene: TRBJ2-1; clone size: NA; D gene: NA; CDR3 DNA: TGTGCCAGCAGCTTGGGACTCAATGAGCAGTTCTTC; CDR3 protein: CASSLGLNEQFF
V gene: TRBV28; J gene: TRBJ1-2; clone size: NA; D gene: TRBD1; CDR3 DNA: TGTGCCAGCAGTATACAAGGACAGGGATATGGCTACACCTTC; CDR3 protein: CASSIQGQGYGYTF
V gene: TRBV5-4; J gene: TRBJ2-7; clone size: NA; D gene: NA; CDR3 DNA: TGTGCCAGCAGCATCGGACTCAGTACCTACGAGCAGTACTTC; CDR3 protein: CASSIGLSTYEQYF
V gene: TRBV5-1; J gene: TRBJ1-4; clone size: NA; D gene: TRBD1; CDR3 DNA: TGCGCCAGCAGCTCAAACAGGGGGCCGGATGAAAAACTGTTTTTT; CDR3 protein: CASSSNRGPDEKLFF
V gene: TRBV7-9; J gene: TRBJ1-1; clone size: NA; D gene: NA; CDR3 DNA: TGTGCCAGCAGCTTATCTCGGCAGGGTGAAGCTTTCTTT; CDR3 protein: CASSLSRQGEAFF
V gene: TRBV19; J gene: TRBJ1-5; clone size: NA; D gene: TRBD1; CDR3 DNA: TGTGCCAGTAGTATCGTCACCCGGGACAGAAATCAGCCCCAGCATTTT; CDR3 protein: CASSIVTRDRNQPQHF
V gene: TRBV7-2; J gene: TRBJ1-1; clone size: once; D gene: NA; CDR3 DNA: TGTGCCAGCAGCTTAAGTAGCGTAGACGCTTTCTTT; CDR3 protein: CASSLSSVDAFF
V gene: TRBV5-1; J gene: TRBJ2-7; clone size: NA; D gene: NA; CDR3 DNA: TGCGCCAGCAGCTTGGCCCGGGGGTCCCTCCACGAGCAGTACTTC; CDR3 protein: CASSLARGSLHEQYF
V gene: TRBV4-3; J gene: TRBJ2-3; clone size: NA; D gene: NA; CDR3 DNA: TGCGCCAGCAGCCAAGTTTTAGCAGATACGCAGTATTTT; CDR3 protein: CASSQVLADTQYF
V gene: TRBV4-2; J gene: TRBJ2-7; clone size: NA; D gene: TRBD2; CDR3 DNA: TGTGCCAGCAGCCATACACTAGCGGGAGAGTCCTACGAGCAGTACTTC; CDR3 protein: CASSHTLAGESYEQYF
V gene: TRBV28; J gene: TRBJ1-5; clone size: NA; D gene: NA; CDR3 DNA: TGTGCCAGCAGTTTATCTTTCAATAGGGCGTATCAGCCCCAGCATTTT; CDR3 protein: CASSLSFNRAYQPQHF
V gene: TRBV7-3; J gene: TRBJ2-3; clone size: NA; D gene: NA; CDR3 DNA: TGTGCCAGCAGCCGGTGGGGCCAGAGCACAGATACGCAGTATTTT; CDR3 protein: CASSRWGQSTDTQYF